The clone carrying this TCR beta chain was counted only a few times. The source of the sample is a study of cytomegalovirus exposure and HLA in healthy donors. Use of 60 Vbeta and 13 Jbeta primers characterized the PCR. Generated by immunoSEQ multiplex PCR, the TCRdb table keeps only in-frame clones and is missing some. Of some 98,000 clones in the sample, roughly three quarters were seen once. The CDR3 length is 14 residues. Germline CDR1 LNHDA, CDR2 SQIVND (reference sequence). The V and J ends lost 9 bases and 5 bases, in that order; junction bases with no gene match: 10. The sequenced material came from PBMCs. The chain recombines TRBV19 with TRBJ1-2, with 9 nucleotides matching TRBD1. The sequence derives from a female donor in good health and CMV-seronegative. CDR3 loop: CASAPGTGWYGYTF. The CDR3 bases are TGTGCCAGCGCCCCTGGGACAGGGTGGTATGGCTACACCTTC.